These 21 T cell receptor beta chains share one sample of origin, sequenced in a study of neurological immune-mediated disorders. MiXCR, run by TCRdb on the 5' RACE reads, gives a single entry per CDR3 protein. The sample yields tens of thousands of distinct CDR3 sequences, 6% to 8.5% seen once. What was sequenced was PBMCs. The receptor set was obtained from a woman in her forties in good health.

Many counts were recorded for this clonotype. The chain combines TRBV9 with TRBJ1-1; tentative D call: TRBD1 (5 bases). The CDR3 contains 14 residues. Trimming took off 4 bases at V and 2 bases at J, with 12 bases between the two ends. CDR1 is SGDLS, CDR2 YYNGEE, per germline. CDR3 bases: TGTGCCAGCAGCAGATCAGACAGCAACACTGAAGCTTTCTTT. This translates into CASSRSDSNTEAFF.

At least ten counts were recorded for this clonotype. The chain recombines TRBV20-1 with TRBJ1-1, with 8 bases identical to TRBD1. CDR3 length: 13 amino acids. The ends lost 2 bases at V and 7 bases at J; junction bases unmatched: 6. The V gene's germline CDR1 is DFQATT and CDR2 SNEGSKA (reference sequence). CDR3 nucleotide sequence: TGCAGTGCTAGAAGGACAGGGATTTATGAAGCTTTCTTT. Translating it yields CSARRTGIYEAFF.

This clonotype was observed a handful of times. This chain connects TRBV7-9 to TRBJ2-1; tentative D call: TRBD1 (5 bases). The CDR3 length is 14 residues. Germline V gives CDR1 SEHNR, CDR2 FQNEAQ (reference sequence). This chain's CDR3 is CDTTDTGSYNEQFF. The CDR3 DNA reads TGTGACACTACGGACACAGGCTCCTACAATGAGCAGTTCTTC.

This clonotype was seen many times. The V and J genes are TRBV12-3 or TRBV12-4 and TRBJ1-2; D perhaps matches TRBD1 (5 bases). CDR3 size: 13 residues. V dropped 3 bases and J dropped 6 bases, with 11 bases sitting between them. As DNA, the CDR3 is TGTGCCAGCAGTTTCGGCGGGGGGGATGGCTACACCTTC. Protein product: CASSFGGGDGYTF.

J is TRBJ2-1 and V is TRBV15; TRBD2 agrees at 14 bases. J was trimmed by 6 bases and V by 6 bases; bases with no gene match: 1. From germline, CDR1 is LNHNV and CDR2 YYDKDF (reference sequence). The CDR3 extends over 14 amino acids. Here the CDR3 reads CATRGTSGSNEQFF. The CDR3 DNA is TGTGCCACCAGAGGGACTAGCGGGAGCAATGAGCAGTTCTTC. The variable domain in full, with the rest retrieved from reference TRBV15 and TRBJ2-1, is DAMVIQNPRYQVTQFGKPVTLSCSQTLNHNVMYWYQQKSSQAPKLLFHYYDKDFNNEADTPDNFQSRRPNTSFCFLDIRSPGLGDTAMYLCATRGTSGSNEQFFGPGTRLTVL.

There are many counts of this clonotype. The chain recombines TRBV20-1 with TRBJ1-1, with a tentative D call TRBD1 (5 bases). Trimming pared 0 bases from V and 5 bases from J, leaving 13 bases between. CDR3 length: 14 residues. The V gene's germline CDR1 is DFQATT and CDR2 SNEGSKA (reference sequence). The CDR3 nucleotides read TGCAGTGCTAGAGAATCAGGGTCGGGGACTGAAGCTTTCTTT. As protein: CSARESGSGTEAFF.

With respect to this clonotype: This clone may be a read error of a much larger clone one base away. The CDR3 here is CTAALDPVYTGELFF. CDR3 DNA: TGTACCGCCGCTCTGGACCCTGTCTACACCGGGGAGCTGTTTTTT. V usage is TRBV10-3 and J usage is TRBJ2-2, with D uncertain. CDR3 length equals 15 residues. Germline lookup yields CDR1 ENHRY and CDR2 SYGVKD.

This clonotype has a count of ten or more. This chain links TRBV7-3 with TRBJ2-2; D not certain. The CDR3 loop spans 13 amino acids. Germline V lookup: CDR1 SGHTA, CDR2 FQGTGA. V lost 4 bases and J 6 bases, leaving 9 bases between the germline ends. This chain's CDR3 is CASSSPKSGELFF. The CDR3 nucleotides read TGTGCCAGCAGCTCCCCGAAGTCCGGGGAGCTGTTTTTT.

This clonotype appeared many times. The V and J genes are TRBV4-1 and TRBJ2-3, with 11 bases matching TRBD1. This CDR3 has 16 amino acids. The V and J ends lost 4 bases and 3 bases, in that order; junction bases with no gene match: 6. Germline-derived CDR1 and CDR2 are MGHRA and YSYEKL. CDR3 region: CASSPSDRGLTDTQYF. For the CDR3, the DNA is TGCGCCAGCAGCCCGTCGGACAGGGGGCTGACAGATACGCAGTATTTT.

This clonotype was detected many times. The CDR3 nucleotides read TGTGCCAGCAGCTTGCTCGGCATGAACACTGAAGCTTTCTTT. This sequence encodes CASSLLGMNTEAFF. The chain joins TRBV5-6 to TRBJ1-1; D ambiguous. Germline CDR1 and CDR2: SGHDT and YYEEEE. V lost 1 base to trimming and J lost 0 bases, with 7 bases between them. The CDR3 sequence is 14 residues long. Combining the CDR3 with reference TRBV5-6 and TRBJ1-1 gives the whole variable domain DAGVTQSPTHLIKTRGQQVTLRCSPKSGHDTVSWYQQALGQGPQFIFQYYEEEERQRGNFPDRFSGHQFPNYSSELNVNALLLGDSALYLCASSLLGMNTEAFFGQGTRLTVV.

A note on this clonotype: In this CDR3 the conserved last residue, phenylalanine or tryptophan, is missing, so a read error is likely. The chain has TRBV9 and TRBJ2-3; D ambiguous. The CDR3 runs 13 residues. Trimming removed 5 bases at V and 6 bases at J, with 13 bases between. The germline CDR1 and CDR2 sequences are SGDLS and YYNGEE. The CDR3 DNA sequence: TGTGCCAGCAGTGTTTCCCGCGCGGATACGCAGTATTGT. Encoded protein: CASSVSRADTQYC.

At least ten counts were recorded for this clonotype. V gene TRBV5-1 combines with J gene TRBJ2-1; 8 bases line up with TRBD2. The V and J ends lost 0 bases and 7 bases, in that order; junction bases with no gene match: 0. Germline lookup yields CDR1 SGHRS and CDR2 YFSETQ. CDR3 length equals 13 residues. CDR3 residues: CASSLGLANEQFF. DNA for the CDR3: TGCGCCAGCAGCTTGGGACTAGCGAATGAGCAGTTCTTC.

This clonotype appeared many times. The CDR3 loop reads CASSSGQGIDTGELFF. CDR3 sequence (DNA): TGTGCCAGCAGCTCCGGACAGGGCATAGACACCGGGGAGCTGTTTTTT. The V and J genes are TRBV11-2 and TRBJ2-2; TRBD1 matches 8 bases. Germline V CDR1 and CDR2: SGHAT, FQNNGV. This CDR3 is 16 amino acids long. With V trimmed by 4 bases and J by 3 bases, 7 bases remained unmatched.

This clonotype was seen at least ten times. V gene TRBV20-1 combines with J gene TRBJ2-3, with TRBD2 as a possible D gene (7 bases). The CDR3 runs to 14 residues. Germline V gene data show CDR1 as DFQATT and CDR2 as SNEGSKA (reference sequence). V lost 3 bases, J lost 0 bases, and 10 bases lay in between. CDR3 coding DNA: TGCAGTGCTAGCGGGGGGCCTAGCACAGATACGCAGTATTTT. Amino acids: CSASGGPSTDTQYF.

This clonotype has a count of ten or more. The chain employs TRBV2 and TRBJ2-2, with D maybe TRBD2 (6 bases). CDR1 and CDR2 (germline): SNHLY, FYNNEI. The CDR3 is 13 amino acids. V gave up 9 bases and J gave up 4 bases, with 12 bases separating them. For the CDR3, the DNA is TGTGCCAGTAAGACTAGTCGCACCGGGGAGCTGTTTTTT. It specifies CASKTSRTGELFF.

This clonotype showed up many times. The rearrangement joins TRBV5-1 to TRBJ2-1; tentatively, D is TRBD2 (5 bases). The CDR3 consists of 13 residues. The V gene lost 3 bases and the J gene lost 7 bases, with 11 bases spanning the gap. Germline V CDR1 and CDR2: SGHRS, YFSETQ. Here the CDR3 reads CASSSQAVNEQFF. The CDR3 DNA reads as TGCGCCAGCAGCTCCCAAGCGGTGAATGAGCAGTTCTTC.

The chain couples TRBV6-2 or TRBV6-3 to TRBJ2-2, with D perhaps being TRBD1 or TRBD2 (5 bases each). Trimming cost V 5 bases and J 7 bases, with 14 bases left between them. This CDR3 has 14 amino acids. The V gene's germline CDR1 is MNHEY and CDR2 SVGEGT. This CDR3 reads CASSHYGAVGELFF. CDR3 sequence (DNA): TGTGCCAGCAGTCACTACGGGGCGGTCGGGGAGCTGTTTTTT.

This clonotype was seen ten or more times. V gene TRBV5-1 combines with J gene TRBJ1-2; 7 nucleotides align to TRBD1. The CDR3 consists of 16 residues. J lost 4 bases, V lost 1 base, and 10 bases had no gene match. Germline V gene data show CDR1 as SGHRS and CDR2 as YFSETQ. The CDR3 sequence is CASSLWDSSDGYGYTF. CDR3 coding DNA: TGCGCCAGCAGCTTGTGGGACAGCTCTGACGGCTATGGCTACACCTTC.

The sample holds many counts of this clonotype. The genes are TRBV9 and TRBJ1-4; D call uncertain. The CDR3 loop spans 15 amino acids. From germline, CDR1 is SGDLS and CDR2 YYNGEE. With 4 bases removed from V and 5 bases from J, the gap between germline ends came to 15 bases. As DNA, the CDR3 is TGTGCCAGCAGCCCCTCAGCGGGCTCAAATGAAAAACTGTTTTTT. Its protein product is CASSPSAGSNEKLFF.

In its sample, this clonotype was seen a few times. J is TRBJ1-1 and V is TRBV5-1; 8 nucleotides match TRBD1. The J segment lost 5 bases and the V segment lost 4 bases, leaving 10 bases of the junction unmatched. CDR3 size: 15 residues. Per the germline V gene, CDR1 is SGHRS and CDR2 is YFSETQ. Here the CDR3 reads CASSVPTGDWTEAFF. The DNA of the CDR3 is TGCGCCAGCAGCGTCCCGACAGGGGATTGGACTGAAGCTTTCTTT.

This clonotype was detected only a few times. The chain recombines TRBV4-1 with TRBJ1-1, with unresolved D. V was pared by 1 base and J by 1 base, with 7 bases between. CDR1 is MGHRA and CDR2 is YSYEKL in the germline V gene. This CDR3 spans 14 amino acids. The CDR3, as DNA: TGCGCCAGCAGCCAAGGGATGGGGAACACTGAAGCTTTCTTT. As protein: CASSQGMGNTEAFF.